Each of the 17 T cell receptor beta chains below was sequenced from the same sample in a study of CD8+ T cells in alopecia areata. Cells from pooled cutaneous lymph nodes were sorted by CD4, CD8alpha, NKG2D, NKG2ACE and other markers. Isolated RNA was reverse transcribed into cDNA used as the sequencing template. Using immunoSEQ multiplex PCR, the repertoire was profiled, and TCRdb retains in-frame clones only, with some absent. The data list around 300,000 clones, none observed once; around 1.2% falls to the top ten. The source material was CD4+ T cells sorted from a lymph node. The source of these receptors is a C3H/HeJ mouse with alopecia areata. MHC haplotype here: H2-k.

This clone was picked up many times. Gene names refer to mouse genes. The CDR3 extends 4 residues past the end of the read, so its final part is completed from the germline J gene. Other nucleotide sequences in the sample specify the same CDR3. The chain carries TRBV13-2 and TRBJ2-7; 12 positions match TRBD2. The CDR3 has 14 amino acids. Trimming cost V 5 bases and J 0 bases; bases outside gene matches: 0. CDR1 is NNHNN, CDR2 SYGAGS, per germline (reference sequence). The CDR3 sequence is CASGDWGGSYEQYF. Incomplete CDR3 DNA: TGTGCCAGCGGGGACTGGGGGGGCTCCTAT.

As to this clone: Mouse gene names and germline throughout. The read falls 4 residues short of the CDR3 end, and the missing part is taken from the germline J gene. V gene TRBV31 combines with J gene TRBJ1-2, with 9 bases fitting TRBD1. Germline V gene lookup returns CDR1 GKSSPN and CDR2 SITVG. This CDR3 has 13 residues. Unmatched junction bases numbered 4, after V lost 4 bases and J lost 4 bases. The CDR3 loop is CAWKGQGPSDYTF. CDR3 DNA, as far as it was read: TGTGCCTGGAAGGGACAGGGCCCCTCC.

This clone has a handful of counts. Genes and germline are mouse. Read coverage stops 4 residues before the CDR3 terminus; the germline J gene supplies the remainder. The chain is built from TRBV1 and TRBJ2-2; D call uncertain. Germline CDR1 is NSQYPW and CDR2 is LRSPGD (reference sequence). This CDR3 comprises 16 residues. The V end lost 0 bases, the J end lost 1 base, and 9 bases lay between the germline ends. This CDR3 is CTCSADRVGNTGQLYF. The part of the CDR3 DNA that was read is TGCACCTGCAGTGCAGATCGTGTGGGAAACACCGGG.

This clone was detected a few times. Mouse gene names and germline throughout. Sequencing ends 4 residues short of the CDR3 end; the germline J gene provides the rest. V gene TRBV13-2 combines with J gene TRBJ2-5, with 8 bases that match TRBD2. There are 13 residues in the CDR3. Germline values: CDR1 NNHNN, CDR2 SYGAGS (reference sequence). Incomplete CDR3 DNA: TGTGCCAGCGGCTCGACTGGGGTTGAC. Translated, it gives CASGSTGVD. From start to end, the CDR3 is CASGSTGVDTQYF.

Of note for this clone: Mouse gene names and germline throughout. The read halts 4 residues ahead of the CDR3 end, with the missing end drawn from the germline J gene. V gene TRBV1 combines with J gene TRBJ2-1, with D possibly TRBD2 on 8 matching bases. V was trimmed by 6 bases and J by 3 bases, leaving 15 bases between them. This CDR3 comprises 15 residues. The germline gives CDR1 NSQYPW, CDR2 LRSPGD (reference sequence). CDR3 DNA, as far as it was read: TGCACCTGCAGCCAGGGGGGGGCTTTCTATGCT. Translating gives CTCSQGGAFYA. The whole CDR3 sequence reads CTCSQGGAFYAEQFF. Filled out from reference TRBV1 and TRBJ2-1, the complete variable domain reads VTLLEQNPRWRLVPRGQAVNLRCILKNSQYPWMSWYQQDLQKQLQWLFTLRSPGDKEVKSLPGADYLATRVTDTELRLQVANMSQGRTLYCTCSQGGAFYAEQFFGPGTRLTVL.

This clone occurred a few times. Gene names refer to mouse genes. The read is 4 residues too short to cover the CDR3 end, so that end is filled in from the germline J gene. The J gene is TRBJ2-5, the V gene TRBV5, with TRBD2 matching 11 bases. Germline-derived CDR1 and CDR2 are LGHNA and YNLKQL (reference sequence). CDR3 length: 15 residues. Incomplete CDR3 DNA: TGTGCCAGCAGCCCCCTGACTGGGGGGGAAGAC. Translation: CASSPLTGGED. The entire CDR3 sequence reads CASSPLTGGEDTQYF.

A few counts support this clone. Any gene name here is a mouse gene name. The sequence runs out 4 residues before the end of the CDR3; the remainder is reconstructed from the germline J gene. The chain couples TRBV31 to TRBJ2-2, with TRBD2 matching 10 bases. The ends lost 3 bases at V and 5 bases at J; junction bases unmatched: 0. Germline assignment: CDR1 GKSSPN and CDR2 SITVG. The length of the CDR3 is 13 residues. The sequenced CDR3 bases are TGTGCCTGGAGGGACTGGGGGACCGGG. As protein: CAWRDWGTG. The whole CDR3 is CAWRDWGTGQLYF. Supplemented by reference TRBV31 and TRBJ2-2, the full variable domain reads AQTIHQWPVAEIKAVGSPLSLGCTIKGKSSPNLYWYWQATGGTLQQLFYSITVGQVESVVQLNLSASRPKDDQFILSTEKLLLSHSGFYLCAWRDWGTGQLYFGEGSKLTVL.

About this clone: Each gene name is a mouse one. Other DNA sequences in this sample translate to the same CDR3. The covered CDR3 bases are TGTGCTAGCAGTAGACGGGGGGCTAGGGAC. Protein sequence: CASSRRGARD. Given in full, the CDR3 is CASSRRGARDTQYF. V and J are TRBV17 and TRBJ2-5; tentatively, D is TRBD2 (7 bases). The sequence runs out 4 residues before the end of the CDR3; the remainder is reconstructed from the germline J gene. Germline CDR1 reads MNHDT; CDR2 reads YYDKIL. The CDR3 runs 14 residues.

With respect to this clone: The listed genes are named as in mouse. Coverage ceases 4 residues before the CDR3 finishes, and the germline J gene fills in the end. The V gene is TRBV19, the J gene TRBJ1-1; the D gene is possibly TRBD1 (6 bases). Germline V CDR1 and CDR2: FNHDT, SITEND (reference sequence). Trimming pared 5 bases from V and 3 bases from J, leaving 11 bases between. This CDR3 region has 13 residues. The CDR3 is CASRKGGYTEVFF. Incomplete CDR3 DNA: TGTGCCAGCAGAAAGGGGGGGTACACA.

Details on this clone: Genes here carry mouse names. With the read ending 4 residues before the CDR3 end, the germline J gene is used to fill in that end. J is TRBJ2-3 and V is TRBV13-2, with TRBD2 matching 8 bases. CDR1 is NNHNN and CDR2 is SYGAGS in the germline V gene (reference sequence). The V segment lost 3 bases and the J segment 3 bases; nucleotides outside the gene matches: 6. The CDR3 covers 15 residues. The CDR3 sequence is CASGVRTGSAETLYF. Partial CDR3 DNA: TGTGCCAGCGGTGTGAGGACTGGGAGCGCAGAA.

Note on this clone: Mouse germline and gene names are used. Sequencing ends 4 residues short of the CDR3 end; the germline J gene provides the rest. This chain connects TRBV19 to TRBJ2-7; D possibly corresponds to TRBD2 (5 bases). Germline assignment: CDR1 FNHDT and CDR2 SITEND (reference sequence). The CDR3 runs 12 residues. Between the trimmed V and J ends, which lost 10 bases and 0 bases, there was a span of 11 bases. CDR3 sequence reads: CAAGLYSYEQYF. The DNA read from the CDR3 is TGTGCCGCAGGACTCTACTCCTAT.

This clone was seen more than once but under ten times. All gene names here are mouse names. The CDR3 is cut off 4 residues early in the read; its end comes from the germline J gene. The chain couples TRBV13-1 to TRBJ1-2; 8 bases agree with TRBD1. Per the germline V gene, CDR1 is NSHNY and CDR2 is SYGAGN. CDR3 length equals 16 residues. The trim removed 3 bases at V and 1 base at J, leaving 8 bases unmatched. CDR3 in amino acids: CASSGPNRGINSDYTF. CDR3 DNA, as far as it was read: TGTGCCAGCAGTGGTCCAAACAGGGGGATAAACTCC.

This clone was counted a few times. The genes and germline here are from mouse. With the read ending 4 residues before the CDR3 end, the germline J gene is used to fill in that end. The chain employs TRBV13-1 and TRBJ2-2; TRBD1 agrees at 10 bases. Germline assignment: CDR1 NSHNY and CDR2 SYGAGN. Trimming cost V 3 bases and J 4 bases; bases outside gene matches: 3. CDR3 length: 15 amino acids. CDR3 DNA, as far as it was read: TGTGCCAGCAGTGTTGGGACAGGGGCCACCGGG. This translates into CASSVGTGATG. The whole CDR3 region reads CASSVGTGATGQLYF.

With respect to this clone: Mouse gene names and germline throughout. The same CDR3 can be traced to other DNA sequences in this sample. CDR3 in amino acids: CASSDQGYEQYF. The covered CDR3 bases are TGTGCCAGCAGTGATCAGGGATAT. The V gene is TRBV13-3, the J gene TRBJ2-7; weak D call: TRBD1 (5 bases). The sequence runs out 4 residues before the end of the CDR3; the remainder is reconstructed from the germline J gene. The CDR3 totals 12 residues. CDR1 is NNHDY, CDR2 SYVADS, per germline.

Concerning this clone itself: Any gene name here is a mouse gene name. The read halts 4 residues ahead of the CDR3 end, with the missing end drawn from the germline J gene. The chain has TRBV19 and TRBJ1-1; D might be TRBD1 (6 bases). Per germline, CDR1 FNHDT and CDR2 SITEND (reference sequence). The CDR3 runs to 13 residues. The CDR3 reads CASSPPGQKEVFF. The covered CDR3 bases are TGTGCCAGCAGCCCTCCGGGACAAAAA.

To note about this clone: The gene names given are mouse names. The read gets to within 4 residues of the CDR3 end, and the germline J gene fills in the rest. This chain connects TRBV13-1 to TRBJ2-4; TRBD1 matches 9 bases. Unmatched junction bases numbered 7, after V lost 5 bases and J lost 3 bases. Germline loops: CDR1 NSHNY, CDR2 SYGAGN. The CDR3 consists of 15 residues. The sequenced part of the CDR3 DNA is TGTGCCAGCAGCGTGGGACAGGGAAGCCAAAAC. This encodes CASSVGQGSQN. The CDR3, in full, reads CASSVGQGSQNTLYF.

To note about this clone: The gene symbols are mouse symbols. Coverage ceases 4 residues before the CDR3 finishes, and the germline J gene fills in the end. The chain combines TRBV5 with TRBJ2-5; 8 positions agree with TRBD2. V lost 1 base to trimming and J lost 1 base; unmatched junction nucleotides: 4. Per germline, CDR1 LGHNA and CDR2 YNLKQL (reference sequence). The CDR3 has 16 amino acids. CDR3 bases read: TGTGCCAGCAGCCAAGCAACTGGGGGCTACCAAGAC. It yields the protein CASSQATGGYQD. The whole CDR3 sequence reads CASSQATGGYQDTQYF.